Many counts were recorded for the clone carrying this T cell receptor beta chain. Per the germline V gene, CDR1 is SGHRS and CDR2 is YFSETQ. Trimming left V 2 bases short and J 5 bases short, with 11 bases between. CDR3 size: 14 residues. TCRdb re-called the 5' RACE reads through MiXCR, storing one row per CDR3 protein. The sample shows about 57,000 distinct CDR3 sequences, 28% of them seen only once. Sequencing used tumor-infiltrating memory CD4+ T cells sorted from the breast tumor. Sample subset: memory CD4+ T cells, CD4+CD45RO+CD25-. The rearrangement uses TRBV5-1 and TRBJ1-5; D perhaps matches TRBD1 (5 bases). The source is a female donor with breast cancer. CDR3 loop: CASSFGGVDQPQHF. For the CDR3, the DNA is TGCGCCAGCAGCTTTGGAGGGGTAGATCAGCCCCAGCATTTT.